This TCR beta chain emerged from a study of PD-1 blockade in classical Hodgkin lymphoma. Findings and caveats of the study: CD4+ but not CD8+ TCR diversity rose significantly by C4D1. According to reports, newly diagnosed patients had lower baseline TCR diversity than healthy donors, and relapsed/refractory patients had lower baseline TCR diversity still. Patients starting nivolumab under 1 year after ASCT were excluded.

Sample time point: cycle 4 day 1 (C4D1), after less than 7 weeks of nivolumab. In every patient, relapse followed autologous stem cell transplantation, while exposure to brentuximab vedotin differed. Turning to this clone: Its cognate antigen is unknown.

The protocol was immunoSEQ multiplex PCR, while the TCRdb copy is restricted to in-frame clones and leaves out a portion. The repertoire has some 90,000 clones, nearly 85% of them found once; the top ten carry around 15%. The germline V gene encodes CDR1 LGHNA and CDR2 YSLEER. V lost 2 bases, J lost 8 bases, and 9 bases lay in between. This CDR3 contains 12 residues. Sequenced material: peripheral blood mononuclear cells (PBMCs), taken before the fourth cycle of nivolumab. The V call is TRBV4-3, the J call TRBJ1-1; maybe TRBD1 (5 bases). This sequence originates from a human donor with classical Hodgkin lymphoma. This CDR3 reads CASSQTGLEAFF. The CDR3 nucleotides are TGCGCCAGCAGCCAAACAGGTCTCGAAGCTTTCTTT.